This T cell receptor (beta chain) was observed in a study of blood T cell repertoires in COVID-19. Repertoires were generated with immunoSEQ multiplex PCR, while TCRdb's copy carries only in-frame clones and drops some. The table has roughly 150,000 clones, roughly 89% seen once. This CDR3 has 15 amino acids. V shed 5 bases and J 7 bases; nucleotides not matched to a gene: 11. Germline CDR1 reads LGHDT; CDR2 reads YNNKEL (reference sequence). This chain links TRBV3-1 (or the pseudogene TRBV3-2) with TRBJ2-7, with 10 nucleotides matching TRBD1. The TCR originated in a human donor in a cohort sampled during active COVID-19. Sequences were obtained from peripheral blood. Here the CDR3 DNA reads TGTGCCAGCAGCAGACGGACAGGGGGGACGGGGGAGCAGTACTTC. This gives the protein CASSRRTGGTGEQYF.